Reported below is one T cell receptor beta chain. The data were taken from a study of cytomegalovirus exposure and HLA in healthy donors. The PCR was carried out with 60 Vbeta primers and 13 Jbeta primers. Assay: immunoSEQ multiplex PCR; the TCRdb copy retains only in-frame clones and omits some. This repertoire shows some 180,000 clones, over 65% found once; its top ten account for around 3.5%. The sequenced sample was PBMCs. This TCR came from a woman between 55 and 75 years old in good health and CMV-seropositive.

In DNA, the CDR3 is TGTGCCAGCTCACTCTGGAGCGGACAGGGGGCATCTGGGGCCAACGTCCTGACTTTC. This encodes CASSLWSGQGASGANVLTF. V and J are TRBV18 and TRBJ2-6; 11 nucleotides line up with TRBD1. This CDR3 has 19 amino acids. V lost 4 bases to trimming and J lost 1 base; unmatched junction nucleotides: 9. CDR1 and CDR2 from the germline V gene are KGHSH and LQKENI.